This TCR beta chain was recovered during a study of long-term antiretroviral therapy in people with HIV. Every one of the donors gave at least one pre-ART PBMC sample and at least two post-ART PBMC samples. Regarding this clone: The target antigen is unknown.

Running of the v3.0 immunoSEQ assay took place at survey level. Sequencing was directed toward roughly 35,000-55,000 T-cell genomes in each sample. The table came from immunoSEQ multiplex PCR; TCRdb's copy has only in-frame clones and leaves some out. The sample records roughly 18,000 clones, around 91% being singletons. General study points: Repertoires in HIV (unlike those of controls) had narrower CDR3 length ranges.

CDR3 length equals 11 residues. Germline loops: CDR1 MGHRA, CDR2 YSYEKL. Trimming removed 6 bases from V and 7 bases from J, with 10 bases in between. This clonotype was sampled from a man in his fifties with HIV. The chain couples TRBV4-1 to TRBJ2-7; tentatively, D is TRBD1 (6 bases). This material consisted of unsorted PBMCs, taken 4.2 years after starting antiretroviral therapy. The CDR3 sequence: CASRTGQEQYF. DNA for the CDR3: TGCGCCAGCAGAACAGGACAGGAGCAGTACTTC.